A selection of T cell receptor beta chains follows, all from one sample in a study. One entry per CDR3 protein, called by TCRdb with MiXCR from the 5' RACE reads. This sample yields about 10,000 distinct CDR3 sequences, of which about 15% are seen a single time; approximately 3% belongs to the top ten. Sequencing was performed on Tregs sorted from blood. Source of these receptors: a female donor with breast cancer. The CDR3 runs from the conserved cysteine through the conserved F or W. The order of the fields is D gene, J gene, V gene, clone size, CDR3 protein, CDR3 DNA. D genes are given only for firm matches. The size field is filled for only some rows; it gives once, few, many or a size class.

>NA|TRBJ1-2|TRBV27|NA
CASSFAGGSGYTF
TGTGCCAGCAGTTTTGCGGGGGGCTCTGGCTACACCTTC
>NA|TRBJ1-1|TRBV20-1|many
CSARGGQNTEAFF
TGCAGTGCTAGAGGTGGCCAGAACACTGAAGCTTTCTTT
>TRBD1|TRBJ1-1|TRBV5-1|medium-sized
CASSLDQGGSTEAFF
TGCGCCAGCAGCTTGGATCAGGGGGGCAGCACTGAAGCTTTCTTT
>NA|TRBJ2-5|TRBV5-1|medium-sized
CASSTGVGGRETQYF
TGCGCCAGCAGTACTGGTGTAGGGGGTCGAGAGACCCAGTACTTC
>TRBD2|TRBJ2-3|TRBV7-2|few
CASRRGRAKDTQYF
TGTGCCAGCCGGCGCGGGAGGGCCAAAGATACGCAGTATTTT
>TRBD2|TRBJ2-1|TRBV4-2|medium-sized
CASSHELAGGSQNEQFF
TGTGCCAGCAGCCATGAACTAGCGGGAGGGTCCCAGAATGAGCAGTTCTTC
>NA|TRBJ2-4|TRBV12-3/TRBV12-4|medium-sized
CASSSGTPLRYF
TGTGCCAGCAGTTCCGGGACACCTCTCAGGTACTTC
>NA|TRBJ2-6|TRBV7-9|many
CASSPTGRDWSSNTGANVLTF
TGTGCCAGCAGCCCGACAGGGAGGGATTGGTCTTCCAATACTGGGGCCAACGTCCTGACTTTC
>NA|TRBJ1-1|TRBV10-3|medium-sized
CAAGGQMNTEAFF
TGTGCCGCGGGAGGACAGATGAACACTGAAGCTTTCTTT
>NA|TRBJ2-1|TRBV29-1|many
CSYNEQFF
TGCAGTTACAATGAGCAGTTCTTC
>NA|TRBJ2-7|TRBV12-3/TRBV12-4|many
CASSLRGGQGVTYEQYF
TGTGCCAGCAGTTTAAGGGGGGGTCAGGGGGTAACCTACGAGCAGTACTTC
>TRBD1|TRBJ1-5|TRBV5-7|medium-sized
CASSGQGDQPQHF
TGTGCCAGCAGCGGACAGGGGGATCAGCCCCAGCATTTT
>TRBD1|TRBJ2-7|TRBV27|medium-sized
CASSPSGQGIFSYEQYF
TGTGCCAGCAGTCCCTCCGGACAGGGAATTTTCTCCTACGAGCAGTACTTC
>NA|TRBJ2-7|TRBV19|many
CASSPGTSTYEQYF
TGTGCCAGTAGTCCCGGGACAAGCACATACGAGCAGTACTTC
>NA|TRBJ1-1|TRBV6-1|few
CASGMRNTEAFF
TGTGCCAGCGGCATGAGGAACACTGAAGCTTTCTTT
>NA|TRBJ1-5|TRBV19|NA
CTSSGTGIRNQPQHF
TGTACCAGTAGCGGAACAGGGATAAGAAATCAGCCCCAGCATTTT
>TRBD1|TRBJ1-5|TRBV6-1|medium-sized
CASSPQGRQPQHF
TGTGCCAGCAGTCCACAGGGGAGACAGCCCCAGCATTTT
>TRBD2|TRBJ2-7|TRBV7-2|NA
CASSSGTGGYEQYF
TGTGCCAGCAGCTCCGGGACGGGGGGGTACGAGCAGTACTTC